This TCR beta chain was profiled in a study of monozygotic twins with inflammatory bowel disease. CDR1 SGHRS and CDR2 YFSETQ come from the germline V gene. CDR3 length: 17 amino acids. TCRdb reprocessed the 5' RACE reads; each CDR3 protein has one entry and no DNA is given. The specimen's table records about 450,000 distinct CDR3 sequences. The sequence was collected from a human donor with ulcerative colitis or Crohn's disease, or a healthy co-twin of an affected twin (not recorded which). Material: blood. This chain connects TRBV5-1 to TRBJ1-6; without DNA, the TCRdb call of TRBD1 cannot be checked. CDR3: CASSYSLGAPLNSPLHF. The full variable domain, in which reference TRBV5-1 and TRBJ1-6 provide the parts outside the CDR3, is KAGVTQTPRYLIKTRGQQVTLSCSPISGHRSVSWYQQTPGQGLQFLFEYFSETQRNKGNFPGRFSGRQFSNSRSEMNVSTLELGDSALYLCASSYSLGAPLNSPLHFGNGTRLTVT.